The next 2 T cell receptor beta chains were all read from a single sample in a study of T cell changes during pregnancy in multiple sclerosis. Using immunoSEQ multiplex PCR, the repertoire was profiled, and TCRdb retains in-frame clones only, with some absent. The table includes some 85,000 clones, about 95% detected once. Specimen: peripheral blood, collected in the second trimester of pregnancy. The receptors stem from a female donor with multiple sclerosis, enrolled in a pregnancy study.

The rearrangement links TRBV2 to TRBJ2-3, with D perhaps matching TRBD2 (6 bases). CDR3 length: 16 amino acids. V was cut by 6 bases and J by 4 bases, with 20 bases left in between. CDR1 is SNHLY and CDR2 is FYNNEI in the germline V gene. Here the CDR3 DNA reads TGTGCCAGCAGCGAGCGGTTGGCGGGAATGGCAGATACGCAGTATTTT. This translates into CASSERLAGMADTQYF.

This chain joins TRBV28 and TRBJ2-7; D is perhaps TRBD1 (5 bases). This CDR3 spans 15 amino acids. V was pared by 6 bases and J by 6 bases, with 21 bases between. The V gene's germline CDR1 is MDHEN and CDR2 SYDVKM. CDR3 residues: CASSQVGVRGSEQYF. The CDR3 coding sequence is TGTGCCAGCAGCCAGGTAGGGGTTAGGGGTTCCGAGCAGTACTTC.